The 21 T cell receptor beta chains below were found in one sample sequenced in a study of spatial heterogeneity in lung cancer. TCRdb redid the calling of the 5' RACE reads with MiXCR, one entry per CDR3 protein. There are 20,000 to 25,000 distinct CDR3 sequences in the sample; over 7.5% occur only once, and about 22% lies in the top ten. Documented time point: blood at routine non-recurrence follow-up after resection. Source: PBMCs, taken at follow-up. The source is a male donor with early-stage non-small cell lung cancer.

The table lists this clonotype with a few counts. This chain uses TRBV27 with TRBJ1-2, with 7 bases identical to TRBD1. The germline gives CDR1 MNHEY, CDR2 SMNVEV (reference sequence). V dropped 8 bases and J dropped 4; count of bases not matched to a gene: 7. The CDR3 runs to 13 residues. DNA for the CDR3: TGTGCCAGCGGCCGACAGGGAGCCTATGGCTACACCTTC. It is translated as CASGRQGAYGYTF.

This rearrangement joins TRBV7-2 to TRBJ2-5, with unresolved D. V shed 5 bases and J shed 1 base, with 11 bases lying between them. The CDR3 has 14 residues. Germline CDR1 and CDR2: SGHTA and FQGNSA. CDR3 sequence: CASSTAGIQETQYF. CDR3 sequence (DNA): TGTGCCAGCAGCACAGCAGGAATCCAAGAGACCCAGTACTTC.

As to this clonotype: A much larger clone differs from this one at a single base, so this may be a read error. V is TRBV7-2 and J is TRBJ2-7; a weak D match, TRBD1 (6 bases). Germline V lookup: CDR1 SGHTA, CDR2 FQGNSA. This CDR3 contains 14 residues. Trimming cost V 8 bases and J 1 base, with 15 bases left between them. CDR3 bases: TGTGCCAGCGGCCTTCAGACAGGTTCCTACGAGCAGTACTTC. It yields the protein CASGLQTGSYEQYF.

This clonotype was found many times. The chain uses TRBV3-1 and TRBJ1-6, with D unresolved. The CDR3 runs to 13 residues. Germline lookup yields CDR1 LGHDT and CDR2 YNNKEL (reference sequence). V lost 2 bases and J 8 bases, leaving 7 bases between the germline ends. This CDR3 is CASSQSRDSPLHF. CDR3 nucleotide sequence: TGTGCCAGCAGCCAATCCAGAGATTCACCCCTCCACTTT.

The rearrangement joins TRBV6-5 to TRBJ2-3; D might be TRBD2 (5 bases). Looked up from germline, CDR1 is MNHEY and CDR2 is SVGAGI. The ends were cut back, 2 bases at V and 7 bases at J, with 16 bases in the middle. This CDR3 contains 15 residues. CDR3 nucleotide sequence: TGTGCCAGCAGTTACATGGCGGGTGGATTGAATACGCAGTATTTT. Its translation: CASSYMAGGLNTQYF.

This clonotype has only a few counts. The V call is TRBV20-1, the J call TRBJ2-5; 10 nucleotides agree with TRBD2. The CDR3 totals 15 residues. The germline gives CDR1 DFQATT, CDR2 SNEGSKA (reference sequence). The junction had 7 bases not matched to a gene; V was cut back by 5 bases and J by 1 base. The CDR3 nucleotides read TGCAGTGCTTTTCCACTAGCGGGGCTCCAAGAGACCCAGTACTTC. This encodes CSAFPLAGLQETQYF.

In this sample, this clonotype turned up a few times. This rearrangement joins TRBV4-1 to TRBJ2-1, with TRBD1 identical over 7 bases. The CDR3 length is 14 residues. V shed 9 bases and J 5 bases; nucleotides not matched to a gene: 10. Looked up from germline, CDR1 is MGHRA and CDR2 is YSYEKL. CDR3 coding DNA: TGCGCCAGTAAGTCGGGACAGCTTAACAATGAGCAGTTCTTC. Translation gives CASKSGQLNNEQFF.

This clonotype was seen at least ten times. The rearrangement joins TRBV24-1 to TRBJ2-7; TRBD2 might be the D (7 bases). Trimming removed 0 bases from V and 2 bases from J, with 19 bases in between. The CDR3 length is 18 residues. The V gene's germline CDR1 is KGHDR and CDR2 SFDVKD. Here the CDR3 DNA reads TGTGCCACCAGTGATTTGGATATTCACGGGGGGCCGACCTACGAGCAGTACTTC. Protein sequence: CATSDLDIHGGPTYEQYF.

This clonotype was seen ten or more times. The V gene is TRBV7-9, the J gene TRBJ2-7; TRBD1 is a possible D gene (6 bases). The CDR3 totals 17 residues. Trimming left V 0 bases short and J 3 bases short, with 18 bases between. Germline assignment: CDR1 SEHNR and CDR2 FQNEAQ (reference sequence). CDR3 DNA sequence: TGTGCCAGCAGCTTAGCAGGGACCTGGGACATAGTCTACGAGCAGTACTTC. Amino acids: CASSLAGTWDIVYEQYF.

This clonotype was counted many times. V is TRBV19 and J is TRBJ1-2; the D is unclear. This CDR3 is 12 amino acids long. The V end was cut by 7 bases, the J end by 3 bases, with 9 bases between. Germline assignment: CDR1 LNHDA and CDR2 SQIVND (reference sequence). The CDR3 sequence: CASIDEDYGYTF. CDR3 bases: TGTGCCAGTATCGATGAAGACTATGGCTACACCTTC.

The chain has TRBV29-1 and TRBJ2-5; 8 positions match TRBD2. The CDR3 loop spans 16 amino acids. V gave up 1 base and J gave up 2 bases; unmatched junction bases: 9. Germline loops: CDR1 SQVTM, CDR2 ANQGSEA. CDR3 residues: CSVEVLRGGPQETQYF. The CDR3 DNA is TGCAGCGTTGAAGTCCTGCGCGGGGGGCCTCAAGAGACCCAGTACTTC.

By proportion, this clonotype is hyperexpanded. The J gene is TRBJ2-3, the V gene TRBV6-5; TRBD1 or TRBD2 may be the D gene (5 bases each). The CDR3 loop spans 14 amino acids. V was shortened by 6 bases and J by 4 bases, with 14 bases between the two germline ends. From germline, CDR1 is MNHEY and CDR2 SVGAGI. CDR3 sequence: CASSGTPRADTQYF. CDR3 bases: TGTGCCAGCAGCGGGACCCCGAGGGCAGATACGCAGTATTTT.

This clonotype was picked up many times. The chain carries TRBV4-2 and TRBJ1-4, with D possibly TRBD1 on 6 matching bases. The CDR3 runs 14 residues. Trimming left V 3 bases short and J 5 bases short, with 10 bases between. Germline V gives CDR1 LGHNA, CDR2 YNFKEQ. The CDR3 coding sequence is TGTGCCAGCAGCCAGTCAGGGACAAATGAAAAACTGTTTTTT. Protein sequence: CASSQSGTNEKLFF.

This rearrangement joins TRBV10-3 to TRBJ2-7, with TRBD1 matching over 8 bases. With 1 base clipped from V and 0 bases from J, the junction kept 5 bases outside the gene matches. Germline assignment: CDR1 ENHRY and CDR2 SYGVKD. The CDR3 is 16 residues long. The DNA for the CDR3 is TGTGCCATCAGTGAGTGGGACAGGTCAAGCTCCTACGAGCAGTACTTC. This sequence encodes CAISEWDRSSSYEQYF.

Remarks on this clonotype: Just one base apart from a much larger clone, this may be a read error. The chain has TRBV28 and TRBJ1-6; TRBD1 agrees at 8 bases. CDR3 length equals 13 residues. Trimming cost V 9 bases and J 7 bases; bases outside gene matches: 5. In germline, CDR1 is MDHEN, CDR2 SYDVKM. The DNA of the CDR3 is TGTGCCAGATATGGACAGGGAAATTCACCCCTCCACTTT. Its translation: CARYGQGNSPLHF.

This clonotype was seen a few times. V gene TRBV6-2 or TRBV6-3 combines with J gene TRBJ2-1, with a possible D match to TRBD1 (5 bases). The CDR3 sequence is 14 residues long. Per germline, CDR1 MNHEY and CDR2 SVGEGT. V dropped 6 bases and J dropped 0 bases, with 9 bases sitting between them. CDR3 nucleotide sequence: TGTGCCAGCAGAGGGGCATACTCCTACAATGAGCAGTTCTTC. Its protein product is CASRGAYSYNEQFF.

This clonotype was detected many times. Here the CDR3 reads CASSLRSRTDTQYF. The CDR3 DNA reads as TGTGCCAGCAGTTTACGTAGTCGGACGGATACGCAGTATTTT. The chain combines TRBV28 with TRBJ2-3, with D hard to call. The CDR3 loop spans 14 amino acids. Per the germline V gene, CDR1 is MDHEN and CDR2 is SYDVKM. The germline V and J ends were trimmed by 2 bases and 6 bases, with 12 bases remaining between them.

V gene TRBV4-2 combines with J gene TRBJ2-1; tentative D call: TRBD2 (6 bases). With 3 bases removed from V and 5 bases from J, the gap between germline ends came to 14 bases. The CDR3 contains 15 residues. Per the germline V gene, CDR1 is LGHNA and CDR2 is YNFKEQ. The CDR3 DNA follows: TGTGCCAGCAGCCAGGGAGGCGGAGGGAACAATGAGCAGTTCTTC. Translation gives CASSQGGGGNNEQFF.

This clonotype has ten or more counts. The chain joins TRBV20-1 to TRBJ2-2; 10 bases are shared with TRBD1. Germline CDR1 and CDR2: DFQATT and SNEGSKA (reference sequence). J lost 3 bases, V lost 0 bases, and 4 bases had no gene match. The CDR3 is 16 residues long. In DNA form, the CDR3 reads TGCAGTGCTAGAGATCCTGGGACAGGGGACACCGGGGAGCTGTTTTTT. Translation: CSARDPGTGDTGELFF.

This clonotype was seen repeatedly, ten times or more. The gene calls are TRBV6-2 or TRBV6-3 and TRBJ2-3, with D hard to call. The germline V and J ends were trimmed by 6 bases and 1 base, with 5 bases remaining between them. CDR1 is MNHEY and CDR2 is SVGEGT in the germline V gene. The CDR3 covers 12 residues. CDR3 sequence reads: CASSRRTDTQYF. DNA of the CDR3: TGTGCCAGCAGCCGCCGCACAGATACGCAGTATTTT.

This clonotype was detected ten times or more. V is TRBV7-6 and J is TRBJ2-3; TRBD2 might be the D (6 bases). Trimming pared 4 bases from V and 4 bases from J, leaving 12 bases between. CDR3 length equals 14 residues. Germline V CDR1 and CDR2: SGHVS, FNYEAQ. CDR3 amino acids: CASSSRLDSDTQYF. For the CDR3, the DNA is TGTGCCAGCAGCTCCCGACTAGACTCAGATACGCAGTATTTT.